The next 26 T cell receptor beta chains were all read from a single sample in a study of blood T cell repertoires in COVID-19. Assay: immunoSEQ multiplex PCR; the TCRdb copy retains only in-frame clones and omits some. Of over 90,000 clones in the sample, approximately 88% were seen once. The sample taken for sequencing was peripheral blood. The source is a human donor in a cohort sampled during active COVID-19.

The rearrangement links TRBV5-1 to TRBJ2-1; 9 nucleotides match TRBD2. The length of the CDR3 is 16 residues. Germline CDR1 SGHRS, CDR2 YFSETQ. The junction had 14 bases not matched to a gene; V was cut back by 4 bases and J by 9 bases. This CDR3 is CASSPSRSGGTGEQFF. In DNA, the CDR3 is TGCGCCAGCAGCCCCTCGAGGAGCGGGGGGACCGGTGAGCAGTTCTTC.

CDR3 in amino acids: CASSHRTGEQYF. CDR3 DNA: TGTGCCAGCAGCCACCGTACAGGGGAGCAGTACTTC. The V call is TRBV11-3, the J call TRBJ2-7; D perhaps matches TRBD1 (6 bases). V dropped 5 bases and J dropped 7 bases, with 12 bases sitting between them. Per the germline V gene, CDR1 is SGHNT and CDR2 is YENEEA. The CDR3 runs to 12 residues.

The CDR3 DNA reads TGTGCCAGCAGTGATTACAGGGGATATAGCAATCAGCCCCAGCATTTT. Translation gives CASSDYRGYSNQPQHF. The J gene is TRBJ1-5, the V gene TRBV2; 7 bases are shared with TRBD1. Germline assignment: CDR1 SNHLY and CDR2 FYNNEI. CDR3 size: 16 residues. Trimming cost V 3 bases and J 0 bases; bases outside gene matches: 5. The whole variable domain, filled in from reference TRBV2 and TRBJ1-5, reads EPEVTQTPSHQVTQMGQEVILRCVPISNHLYFYWYRQILGQKVEFLVSFYNNEISEKSEIFDDQFSVERPDGSNFTLKIRSTKLEDSAMYFCASSDYRGYSNQPQHFGDGTRLSIL.

This clone is a singleton in its sample. The chain employs TRBV2 and TRBJ2-3; D might be TRBD1 (6 bases). Germline CDR1 reads SNHLY; CDR2 reads FYNNEI. The V end lost 8 bases, the J end lost 0 bases, and 18 bases lay between the germline ends. This CDR3 contains 16 residues. CDR3 nucleotide sequence: TGTGCCAGCGATGGCGGTTGGGGGCCTAGCACAGATACGCAGTATTTT. Amino acid sequence: CASDGGWGPSTDTQYF.

This clone was seen more than once but under ten times. This chain links TRBV4-3 with TRBJ2-2, with D possibly matching TRBD1 (7 bases). CDR1 LGHNA and CDR2 YSLEER come from the germline V gene. This CDR3 is 14 amino acids long. V gave up 4 bases and J gave up 7 bases, with 13 bases separating them. The CDR3 DNA is TGCGCCAGCAGCCCCCAGGGGGGAGGCGGGGAGCTGTTTTTT. This encodes CASSPQGGGGELFF.

V and J are TRBV25-1 and TRBJ2-5; tentatively, D is TRBD2 (5 bases). V lost 1 base and J 5 bases, leaving 8 bases between the germline ends. The length of the CDR3 is 13 residues. The germline gives CDR1 MGHDK, CDR2 SYGVNS. The DNA for the CDR3 is TGTGCCAGCAGTGAATTTCCGGGGGAGACCCAGTACTTC. This gives the protein CASSEFPGETQYF.

The V and J genes are TRBV15 and TRBJ2-7; 9 positions agree with TRBD2. Germline loops: CDR1 LNHNV, CDR2 YYDKDF (reference sequence). CDR3 length equals 17 residues. V lost 0 bases, J lost 6 bases, and 12 bases stayed unmatched. This chain's CDR3 is CATSRDPRAGGPSEQYF. The CDR3 bases are TGTGCCACCAGCAGAGATCCCAGGGCGGGGGGGCCTAGCGAGCAGTACTTC.

This clone showed up just once. V usage is TRBV4-1 and J usage is TRBJ2-5; 12 bases fit TRBD2. The junction had 11 bases not matched to a gene; V was cut back by 4 bases and J by 5 bases. The CDR3 loop spans 17 amino acids. Germline V lookup: CDR1 MGHRA, CDR2 YSYEKL. In DNA, the CDR3 is TGCGCCAGCAGCCGAAGTCTAGCGGGGGGGCCGAGGGAGACCCAGTACTTC. Translation gives CASSRSLAGGPRETQYF.

The rearrangement joins TRBV11-2 to TRBJ1-2; 10 positions agree with TRBD1. J gave up 5 bases and V 0 bases, and 9 bases lay outside the gene matches. From germline, CDR1 is SGHAT and CDR2 FQNNGV. The CDR3 is 17 amino acids. The CDR3 nucleotides are TGTGCCAGCAGCTTAGATCTCCCCCGGACAGGGGGATATGGCTACACCTTC. Encoded protein: CASSLDLPRTGGYGYTF.

V and J are TRBV11-3 and TRBJ1-2, with D unclear. Per the germline V gene, CDR1 is SGHNT and CDR2 is YENEEA. V was shortened by 8 bases and J by 2 bases, with 9 bases between the two germline ends. CDR3 length: 12 residues. The CDR3 DNA reads TGTGCCAGCGCAGGCTCAAACTATGGCTACACCTTC. This gives the protein CASAGSNYGYTF.

This clone was found once. The chain joins TRBV5-1 to TRBJ2-5, with TRBD2 matching 10 bases. CDR1 is SGHRS, CDR2 YFSETQ, per germline. The trim removed 5 bases at V and 2 bases at J, leaving 12 bases unmatched. CDR3 size: 17 residues. CDR3 coding DNA: TGCGCCAGCAGTGTTCTAACGTCTAGCGGGGGACAAGAGACCCAGTACTTC. The encoded protein is CASSVLTSSGGQETQYF.

V is TRBV7-2 and J is TRBJ2-5; 9 nucleotides line up with TRBD1. CDR1 and CDR2 from the germline V gene are SGHTA and FQGNSA. The ends lost 3 bases at V and 3 bases at J; junction bases unmatched: 2. The CDR3 spans 14 residues. The CDR3 DNA sequence: TGTGCCAGCAGCTTCACAGGGGGCGAAGAGACCCAGTACTTC. It specifies CASSFTGGEETQYF.

This clone came up once. The chain joins TRBV5-1 to TRBJ1-1, with a possible D match to TRBD1 (6 bases). This CDR3 is 14 amino acids long. Germline CDR1 is SGHRS and CDR2 is YFSETQ. The germline V and J ends were trimmed by 1 base and 1 base, with 8 bases remaining between them. The CDR3 DNA is TGCGCCAGCAGCTTGACAGGGTGGAACACTGAAGCTTTCTTT. This sequence encodes CASSLTGWNTEAFF.

The chain couples TRBV6-5 to TRBJ1-2; the match to TRBD1 covers 10 bases. Trimming took 5 bases from V and 4 from J; bases not matched to a gene: 4. The CDR3 is made up of 14 amino acids. Germline V gene data show CDR1 as MNHEY and CDR2 as SVGAGI. The CDR3 nucleotides are TGTGCCAGCAGTCCGGGACAGGGGTCCTATGGCTACACCTTC. Translation: CASSPGQGSYGYTF.

In this sample, this clone turned up once. V usage is TRBV2 and J usage is TRBJ1-1, with 7 bases matching TRBD1. This CDR3 is built from 13 residues. The germline V gene encodes CDR1 SNHLY and CDR2 FYNNEI. The J segment lost 2 bases and the V segment lost 11 bases, leaving 8 bases of the junction unmatched. The CDR3 spells CADSDRRNTEAFF. The CDR3 DNA reads as TGTGCCGACTCGGACAGGAGAAACACTGAAGCTTTCTTT.

The rearrangement joins TRBV2 to TRBJ2-3; TRBD2 agrees at 8 bases. This CDR3 contains 14 residues. CDR1 and CDR2 (germline): SNHLY, FYNNEI. The ends lost 7 bases at V and 5 bases at J; junction bases unmatched: 8. DNA of the CDR3: TGTGCCAGCAAGGGGACCCGGGGGGGAGATACGCAGTATTTT. The encoded protein is CASKGTRGGDTQYF.

This chain links TRBV5-1 with TRBJ1-2; D not resolved. This CDR3 is 14 amino acids long. The germline V gene encodes CDR1 SGHRS and CDR2 YFSETQ. The V gene lost 0 bases and the J gene lost 5 bases, with 11 bases spanning the gap. CDR3 sequence reads: CASSLAAGEYGYTF. The CDR3 DNA sequence: TGCGCCAGCAGCTTGGCAGCCGGGGAGTATGGCTACACCTTC.

This sequence joins TRBV7-2 and TRBJ2-5; TRBD2 is a possible D gene (6 bases). Germline V gene sequence: CDR1 SGHTA, CDR2 FQGNSA. V lost 3 bases and J lost 1, with 9 bases in between. The CDR3 is 14 residues long. The CDR3 bases are TGTGCCAGCAGCTTGACTAGGGGCCAAGAGACCCAGTACTTC. Its translation: CASSLTRGQETQYF.

This clone was counted between two and nine times. The rearrangement uses TRBV5-1 and TRBJ1-4; the match to TRBD1 covers 10 bases. J lost 8 bases, V lost 4 bases, and 8 bases had no gene match. Looked up from germline, CDR1 is SGHRS and CDR2 is YFSETQ. CDR3 length equals 15 residues. The CDR3 sequence is CASSLSGTGVEKLFF. For the CDR3, the DNA is TGCGCCAGCAGCCTGTCCGGGACAGGGGTAGAAAAACTGTTTTTT. Full variable domain (outside the CDR3, taken from reference TRBV5-1 and TRBJ1-4): KAGVTQTPRYLIKTRGQQVTLSCSPISGHRSVSWYQQTPGQGLQFLFEYFSETQRNKGNFPGRFSGRQFSNSRSEMNVSTLELGDSALYLCASSLSGTGVEKLFFGSGTQLSVL.

CDR3 DNA: TGTGCCAGCAGCTTAGAAGGCCTAGCCGGGGAGCTGTTTTTT. Its protein is CASSLEGLAGELFF. J is TRBJ2-2 and V is TRBV7-2; D remains ambiguous. The CDR3 has 14 amino acids. V was trimmed by 1 base and J by 6 bases, leaving 9 bases between them. Germline V gene lookup returns CDR1 SGHTA and CDR2 FQGNSA.

The rearrangement uses TRBV6-2 or TRBV6-3 and TRBJ1-5, with 8 bases aligning to TRBD1. CDR3 length equals 16 residues. The V segment lost 1 base and the J segment 3 bases; nucleotides outside the gene matches: 5. CDR1 and CDR2 (germline): MNHEY, SVGEGT. CDR3 residues: CASSYYPGGLNQPQHF. The CDR3 DNA is TGTGCCAGCAGTTACTACCCAGGGGGCCTCAATCAGCCCCAGCATTTT.

The chain combines TRBV14 with TRBJ1-2; weak D call: TRBD1 (6 bases). Trimming took off 1 base at V and 8 bases at J, with 11 bases between the two ends. CDR1 SGHDN and CDR2 FVKESK come from the germline V gene. There are 13 residues in the CDR3. The CDR3 here is CASSQVWGQGYTF. CDR3 nucleotide sequence: TGTGCCAGCAGCCAAGTCTGGGGGCAAGGCTACACCTTC.

In this sample, this clone turned up once. This chain connects TRBV3-1 (or the pseudogene TRBV3-2) to TRBJ2-1, with 8 bases aligning to TRBD2. Per the germline V gene, CDR1 is LGHDT and CDR2 is YNNKEL (reference sequence). The junction had 5 bases not matched to a gene; V was cut back by 4 bases and J by 6 bases. The CDR3 loop spans 14 amino acids. Written as DNA, the CDR3 is TGTGCCAGCAGCCCCCGGGCGGGGGGCAATGAGCAGTTCTTC. As protein: CASSPRAGGNEQFF.

This clone was picked up a small number of times. J is TRBJ2-3 and V is TRBV5-4; tentative D call: TRBD1 (6 bases). In germline, CDR1 is SGHNT, CDR2 YYREEE (reference sequence). The CDR3 has 16 residues. The germline V and J ends were trimmed by 4 bases and 4 bases, with 19 bases remaining between them. The chain's CDR3 is CASSPAPQGRADTQYF. The CDR3 DNA sequence: TGTGCCAGCAGCCCCGCCCCCCAGGGGCGGGCAGATACGCAGTATTTT.

This rearrangement joins TRBV10-3 to TRBJ1-1; TRBD1 aligns across 7 bases. The CDR3 loop spans 15 amino acids. V dropped 1 base and J dropped 4; count of bases not matched to a gene: 6. Per the germline V gene, CDR1 is ENHRY and CDR2 is SYGVKD. The CDR3 bases are TGTGCCATCAGTGAGTGGGACAGCGGATCCACTGAAGCTTTCTTT. The encoded protein is CAISEWDSGSTEAFF.

This chain links TRBV5-1 with TRBJ2-2; no definite D call. This CDR3 region has 13 residues. CDR1 is SGHRS, CDR2 YFSETQ, per germline. The V end lost 2 bases, the J end lost 3 bases, and 5 bases lay between the germline ends. CDR3 DNA: TGCGCCAGCAGCTTCGGTCACACCGGGGAGCTGTTTTTT. Its translation is CASSFGHTGELFF. The full variable domain, its missing parts supplied by reference TRBV5-1 and TRBJ2-2, is KAGVTQTPRYLIKTRGQQVTLSCSPISGHRSVSWYQQTPGQGLQFLFEYFSETQRNKGNFPGRFSGRQFSNSRSEMNVSTLELGDSALYLCASSFGHTGELFFGEGSRLTVL.